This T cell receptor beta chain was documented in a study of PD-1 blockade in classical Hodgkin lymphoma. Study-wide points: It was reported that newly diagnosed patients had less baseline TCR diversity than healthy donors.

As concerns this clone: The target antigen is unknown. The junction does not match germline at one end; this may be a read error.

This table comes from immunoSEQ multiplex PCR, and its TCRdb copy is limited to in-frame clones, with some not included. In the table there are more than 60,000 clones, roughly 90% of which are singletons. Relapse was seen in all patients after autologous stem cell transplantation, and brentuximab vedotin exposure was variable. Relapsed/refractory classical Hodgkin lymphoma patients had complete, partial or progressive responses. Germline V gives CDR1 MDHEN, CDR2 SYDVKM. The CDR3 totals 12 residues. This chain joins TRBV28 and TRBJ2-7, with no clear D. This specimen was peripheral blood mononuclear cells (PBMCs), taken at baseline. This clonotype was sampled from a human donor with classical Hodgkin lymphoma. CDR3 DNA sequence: TGTGCCAGCAGATTATCAGACTACGAGCAGTACTTC. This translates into CASRLSDYEQYF.